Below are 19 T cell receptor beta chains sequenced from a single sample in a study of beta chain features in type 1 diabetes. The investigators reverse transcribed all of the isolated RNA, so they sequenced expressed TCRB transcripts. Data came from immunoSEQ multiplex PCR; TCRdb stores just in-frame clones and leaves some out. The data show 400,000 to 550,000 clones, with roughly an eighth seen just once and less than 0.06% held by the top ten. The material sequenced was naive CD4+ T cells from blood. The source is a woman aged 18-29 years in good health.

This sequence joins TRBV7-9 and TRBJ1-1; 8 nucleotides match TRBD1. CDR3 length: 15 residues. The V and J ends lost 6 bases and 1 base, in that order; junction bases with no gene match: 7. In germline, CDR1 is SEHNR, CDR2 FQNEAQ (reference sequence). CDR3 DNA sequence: TGTGCCAGCAGTTGGGACAGGACCAAGAACACTGAAGCTTTCTTT. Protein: CASSWDRTKNTEAFF.

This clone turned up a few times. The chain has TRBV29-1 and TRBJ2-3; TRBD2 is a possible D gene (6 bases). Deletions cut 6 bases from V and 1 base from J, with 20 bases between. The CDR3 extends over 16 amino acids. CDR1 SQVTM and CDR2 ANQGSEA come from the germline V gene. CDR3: CSVGGIAAAGTDTQYF. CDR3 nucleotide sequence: TGCAGCGTAGGAGGGATAGCAGCCGCGGGCACAGATACGCAGTATTTT.

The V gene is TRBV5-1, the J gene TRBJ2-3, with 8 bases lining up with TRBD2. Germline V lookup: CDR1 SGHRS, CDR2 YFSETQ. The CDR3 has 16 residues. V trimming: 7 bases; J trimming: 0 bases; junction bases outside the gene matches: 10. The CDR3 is CASQVAGRTSTDTQYF. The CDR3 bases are TGCGCCAGCCAGGTAGCGGGGCGCACTAGCACAGATACGCAGTATTTT.

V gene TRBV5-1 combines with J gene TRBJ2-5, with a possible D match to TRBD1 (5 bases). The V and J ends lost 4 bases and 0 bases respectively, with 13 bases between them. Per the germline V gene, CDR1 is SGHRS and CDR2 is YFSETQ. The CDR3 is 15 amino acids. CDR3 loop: CASSLSRRDQETQYF. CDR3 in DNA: TGCGCCAGCAGCCTATCACGCAGGGACCAAGAGACCCAGTACTTC.

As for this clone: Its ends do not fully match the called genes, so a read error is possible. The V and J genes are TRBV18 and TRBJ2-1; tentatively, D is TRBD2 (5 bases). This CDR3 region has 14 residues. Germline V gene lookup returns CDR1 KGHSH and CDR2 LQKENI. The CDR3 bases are TGTGCCAGCTCCCCACCGGGATCCAACAATGAGCAGTTCTTC. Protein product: CASSPPGSNNEQFF.

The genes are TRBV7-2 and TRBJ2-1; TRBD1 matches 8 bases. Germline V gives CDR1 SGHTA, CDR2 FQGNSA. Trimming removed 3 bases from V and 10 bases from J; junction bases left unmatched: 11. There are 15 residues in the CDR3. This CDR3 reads CASSLTGTGRNEQFF. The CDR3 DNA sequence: TGTGCCAGCAGCTTGACCGGGACAGGTCGTAACGAGCAGTTCTTC.

The CDR3 DNA sequence: TGTGCCAGCAGACGGACAGGACTCAAAAACATTCAGTACTTC. It encodes CASRRTGLKNIQYF. V usage is TRBV2 and J usage is TRBJ2-4; 7 nucleotides line up with TRBD1. The germline V gene has CDR1 SNHLY and CDR2 FYNNEI. V gave up 6 bases and J gave up 3 bases; unmatched junction bases: 5. The length of the CDR3 is 14 residues.

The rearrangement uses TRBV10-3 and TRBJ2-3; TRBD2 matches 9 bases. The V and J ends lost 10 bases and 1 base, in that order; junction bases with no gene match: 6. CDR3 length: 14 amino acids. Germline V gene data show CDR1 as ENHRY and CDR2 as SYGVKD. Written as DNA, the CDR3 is TGTGCCACCGCTAGCGGGGAGGGCACAGATACGCAGTATTTT. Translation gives CATASGEGTDTQYF.

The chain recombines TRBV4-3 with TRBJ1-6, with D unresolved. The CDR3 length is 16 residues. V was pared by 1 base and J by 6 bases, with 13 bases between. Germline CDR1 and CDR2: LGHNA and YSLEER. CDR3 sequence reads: CASSQGPRPINSPLHF. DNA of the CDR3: TGCGCCAGCAGCCAAGGACCTCGGCCGATTAATTCACCCCTCCACTTT.

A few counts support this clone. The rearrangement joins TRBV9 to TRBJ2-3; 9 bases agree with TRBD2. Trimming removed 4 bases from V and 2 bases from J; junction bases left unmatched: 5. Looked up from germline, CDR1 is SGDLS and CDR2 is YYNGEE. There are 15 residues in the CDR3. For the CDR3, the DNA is TGTGCCAGCAGCCCGCTAGCGGGGACCACAGATACGCAGTATTTT. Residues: CASSPLAGTTDTQYF.

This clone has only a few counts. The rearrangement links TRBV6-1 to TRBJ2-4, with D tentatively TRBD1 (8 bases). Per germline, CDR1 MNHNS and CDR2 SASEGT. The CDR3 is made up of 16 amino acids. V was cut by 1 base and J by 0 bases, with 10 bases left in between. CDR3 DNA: TGTGCCAGCAGTGAAGACAGGGGGGGAGCCAAAAACATTCAGTACTTC. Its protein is CASSEDRGGAKNIQYF.

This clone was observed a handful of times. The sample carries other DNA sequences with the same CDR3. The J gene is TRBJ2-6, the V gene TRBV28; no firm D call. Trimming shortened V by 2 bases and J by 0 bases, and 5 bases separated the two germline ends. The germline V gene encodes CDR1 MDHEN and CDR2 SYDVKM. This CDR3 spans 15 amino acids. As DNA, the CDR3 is TGTGCCAGCAGTTTACGTTCCTCTGGGGCCAACGTCCTGACTTTC. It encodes CASSLRSSGANVLTF.

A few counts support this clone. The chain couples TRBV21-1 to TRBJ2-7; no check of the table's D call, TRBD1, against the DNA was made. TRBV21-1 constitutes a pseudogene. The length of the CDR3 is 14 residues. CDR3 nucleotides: TGTGCCAGCAGCAAAGGTTACCAGAAGTACGAGCAGTACTTC. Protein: CASSKGYQKYEQYF.

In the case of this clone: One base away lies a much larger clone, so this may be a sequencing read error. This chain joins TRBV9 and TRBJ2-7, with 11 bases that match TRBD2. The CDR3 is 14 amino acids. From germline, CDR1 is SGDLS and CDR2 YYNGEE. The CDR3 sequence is CARSVTSGSYEQYF. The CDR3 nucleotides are TGTGCCCGCAGCGTAACTAGCGGGAGCTACGAGCAGTACTTC.

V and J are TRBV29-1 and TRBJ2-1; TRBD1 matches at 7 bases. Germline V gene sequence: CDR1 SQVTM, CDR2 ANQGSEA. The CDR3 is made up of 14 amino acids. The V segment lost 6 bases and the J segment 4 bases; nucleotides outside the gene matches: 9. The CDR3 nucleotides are TGCAGCGTCAGGACAGGACCAGAGTACAATGAGCAGTTCTTC. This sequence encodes CSVRTGPEYNEQFF.

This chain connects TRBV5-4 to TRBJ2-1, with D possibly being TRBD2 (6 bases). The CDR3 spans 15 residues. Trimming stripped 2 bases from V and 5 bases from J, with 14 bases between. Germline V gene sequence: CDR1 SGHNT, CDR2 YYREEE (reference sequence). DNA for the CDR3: TGTGCCAGCAGCTTTGAGGGAGGCACGAACAATGAGCAGTTCTTC. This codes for CASSFEGGTNNEQFF.

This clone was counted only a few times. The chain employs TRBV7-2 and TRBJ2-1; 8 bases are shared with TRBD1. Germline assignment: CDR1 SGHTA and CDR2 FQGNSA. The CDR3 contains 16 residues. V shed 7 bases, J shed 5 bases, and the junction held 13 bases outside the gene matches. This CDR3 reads CASTLISGGADNEQFF. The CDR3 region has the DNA TGTGCCAGCACTCTTATTTCAGGGGGCGCGGACAATGAGCAGTTCTTC.

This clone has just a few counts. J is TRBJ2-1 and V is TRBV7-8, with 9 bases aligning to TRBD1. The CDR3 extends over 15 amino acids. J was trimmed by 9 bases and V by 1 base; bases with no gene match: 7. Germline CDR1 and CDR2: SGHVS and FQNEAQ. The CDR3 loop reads CASSLGGTGYAEQFF. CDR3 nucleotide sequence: TGTGCCAGCAGCTTAGGGGGGACAGGGTACGCTGAGCAGTTCTTC.

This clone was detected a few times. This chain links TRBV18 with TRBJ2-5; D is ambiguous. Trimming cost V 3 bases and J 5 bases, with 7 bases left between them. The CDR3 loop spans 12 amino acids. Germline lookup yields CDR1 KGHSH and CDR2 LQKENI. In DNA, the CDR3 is TGTGCCAGCTCACCGATGGGGGAGACCCAGTACTTC. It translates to CASSPMGETQYF.